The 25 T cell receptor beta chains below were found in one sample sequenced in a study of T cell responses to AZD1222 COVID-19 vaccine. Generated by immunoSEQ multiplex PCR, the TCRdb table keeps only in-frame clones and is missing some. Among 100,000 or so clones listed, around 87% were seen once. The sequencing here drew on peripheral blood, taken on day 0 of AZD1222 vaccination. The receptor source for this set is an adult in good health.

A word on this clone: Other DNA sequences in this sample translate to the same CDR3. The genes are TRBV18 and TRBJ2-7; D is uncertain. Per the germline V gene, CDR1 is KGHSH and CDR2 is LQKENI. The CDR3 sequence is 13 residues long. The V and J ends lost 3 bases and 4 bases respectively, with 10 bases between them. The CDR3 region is CASSPGGGYEQYF. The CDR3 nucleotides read TGTGCCAGCTCACCGGGCGGTGGATACGAGCAGTACTTC.

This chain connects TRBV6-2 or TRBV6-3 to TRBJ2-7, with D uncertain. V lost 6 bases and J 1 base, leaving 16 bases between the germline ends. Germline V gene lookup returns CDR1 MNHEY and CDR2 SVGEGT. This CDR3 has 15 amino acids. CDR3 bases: TGTGCCAGCAGCCTAGACGGTTTTTCTTCCTACGAGCAGTACTTC. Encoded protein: CASSLDGFSSYEQYF.

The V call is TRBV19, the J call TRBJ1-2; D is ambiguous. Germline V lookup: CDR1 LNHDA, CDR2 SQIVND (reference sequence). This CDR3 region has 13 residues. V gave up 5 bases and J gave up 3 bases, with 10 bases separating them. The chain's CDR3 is CASSQRTDYGYTF. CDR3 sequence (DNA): TGTGCCAGTAGTCAGCGCACGGACTATGGCTACACCTTC.

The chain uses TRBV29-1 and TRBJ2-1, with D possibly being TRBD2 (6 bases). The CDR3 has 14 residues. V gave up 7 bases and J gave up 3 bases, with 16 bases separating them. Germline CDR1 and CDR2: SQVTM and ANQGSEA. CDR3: CSGGFRGLYNEQFF. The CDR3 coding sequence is TGCAGCGGGGGCTTCCGGGGACTCTACAATGAGCAGTTCTTC.

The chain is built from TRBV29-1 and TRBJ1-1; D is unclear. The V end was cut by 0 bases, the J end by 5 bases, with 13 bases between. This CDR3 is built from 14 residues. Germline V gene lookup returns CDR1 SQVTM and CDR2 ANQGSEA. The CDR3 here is CSVEDRVLGTEAFF. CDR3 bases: TGCAGCGTTGAAGATCGGGTCTTGGGGACTGAAGCTTTCTTT.

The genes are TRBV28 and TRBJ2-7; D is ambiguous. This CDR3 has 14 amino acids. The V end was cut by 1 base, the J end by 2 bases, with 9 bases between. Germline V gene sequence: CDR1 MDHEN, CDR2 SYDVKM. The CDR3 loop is CASSLSPQPYEQYF. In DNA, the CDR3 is TGTGCCAGCAGTTTATCCCCACAGCCCTACGAGCAGTACTTC.

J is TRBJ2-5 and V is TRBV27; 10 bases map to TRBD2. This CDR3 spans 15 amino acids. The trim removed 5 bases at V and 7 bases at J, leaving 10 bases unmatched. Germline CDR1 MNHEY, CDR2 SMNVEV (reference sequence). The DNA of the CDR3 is TGTGCCAGCAGTCCCACTAGCGGGGCAACGGGGACCCAGTACTTC. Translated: CASSPTSGATGTQYF.

The CDR3 spells CASSSGTGSNQPQHF. The DNA of the CDR3 is TGTGCCAGCAGCTCCGGGACAGGTAGCAATCAGCCCCAGCATTTT. The J gene is TRBJ1-5, the V gene TRBV7-2; the match to TRBD1 covers 8 bases. Germline CDR1 SGHTA, CDR2 FQGNSA. CDR3 length: 15 residues. V was clipped by 4 bases and J by 0 bases; unmatched bases: 2.

Here the CDR3 DNA reads TGTGCCATCAGTGAGCGAGATATGAACACTGAAGCTTTCTTT. Protein product: CAISERDMNTEAFF. This chain links TRBV10-3 with TRBJ1-1; no clear D. Looked up from germline, CDR1 is ENHRY and CDR2 is SYGVKD. The CDR3 consists of 14 residues. V dropped 2 bases and J dropped 0 bases, with 7 bases sitting between them.

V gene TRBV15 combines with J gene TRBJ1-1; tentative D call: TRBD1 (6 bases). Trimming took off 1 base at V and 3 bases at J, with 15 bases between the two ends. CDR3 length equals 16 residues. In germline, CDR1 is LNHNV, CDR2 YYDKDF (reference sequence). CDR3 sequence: CATSRGRGTPHTEAFF. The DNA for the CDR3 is TGTGCCACCAGCAGAGGACGAGGGACACCCCACACTGAAGCTTTCTTT.

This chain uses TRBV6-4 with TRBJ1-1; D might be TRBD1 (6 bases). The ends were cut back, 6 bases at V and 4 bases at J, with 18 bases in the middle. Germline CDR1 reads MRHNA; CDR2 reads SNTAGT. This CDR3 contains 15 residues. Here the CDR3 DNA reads TGTGCCAGCAGGCCCGAACCCACAGGGCTCACTGAAGCTTTCTTT. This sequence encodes CASRPEPTGLTEAFF.

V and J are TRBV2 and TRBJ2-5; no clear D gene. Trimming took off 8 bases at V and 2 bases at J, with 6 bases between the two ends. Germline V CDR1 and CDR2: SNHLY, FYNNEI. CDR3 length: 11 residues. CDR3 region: CASGLQETQYF. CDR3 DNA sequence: TGTGCCAGCGGGCTGCAAGAGACCCAGTACTTC.

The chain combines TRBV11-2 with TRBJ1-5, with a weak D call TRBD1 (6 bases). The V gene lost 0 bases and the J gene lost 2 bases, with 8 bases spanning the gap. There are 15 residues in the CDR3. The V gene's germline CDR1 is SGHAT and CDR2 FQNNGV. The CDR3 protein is CASSLDRGGNQPQHF. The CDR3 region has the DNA TGTGCCAGCAGCTTAGACAGGGGAGGCAATCAGCCCCAGCATTTT.

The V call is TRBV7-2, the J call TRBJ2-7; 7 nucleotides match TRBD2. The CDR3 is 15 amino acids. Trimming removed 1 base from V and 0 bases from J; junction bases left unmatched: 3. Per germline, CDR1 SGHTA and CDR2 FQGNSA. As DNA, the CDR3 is TGTGCCAGCAGCTTAGAACTAGCGCTCTCCTACGAGCAGTACTTC. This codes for CASSLELALSYEQYF.

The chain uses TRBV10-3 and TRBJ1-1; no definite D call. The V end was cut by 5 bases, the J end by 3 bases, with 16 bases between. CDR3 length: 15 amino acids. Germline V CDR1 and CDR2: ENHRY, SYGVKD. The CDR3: CAISKPQEQHTEAFF. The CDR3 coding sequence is TGTGCCATCAGTAAACCCCAGGAGCAACACACTGAAGCTTTCTTT.

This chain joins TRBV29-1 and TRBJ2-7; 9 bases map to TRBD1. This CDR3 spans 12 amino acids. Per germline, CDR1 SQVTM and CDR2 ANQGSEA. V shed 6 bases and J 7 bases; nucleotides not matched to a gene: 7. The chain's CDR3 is CSVGQGPLEQYF. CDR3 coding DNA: TGCAGCGTGGGACAGGGTCCTTTAGAGCAGTACTTC.

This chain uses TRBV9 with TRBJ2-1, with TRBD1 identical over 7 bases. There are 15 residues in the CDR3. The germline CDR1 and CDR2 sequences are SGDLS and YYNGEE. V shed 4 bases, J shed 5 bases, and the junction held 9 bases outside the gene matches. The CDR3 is CASSRTGERHNEQFF. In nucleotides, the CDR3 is TGTGCCAGCAGCCGAACAGGGGAGCGGCACAATGAGCAGTTCTTC.

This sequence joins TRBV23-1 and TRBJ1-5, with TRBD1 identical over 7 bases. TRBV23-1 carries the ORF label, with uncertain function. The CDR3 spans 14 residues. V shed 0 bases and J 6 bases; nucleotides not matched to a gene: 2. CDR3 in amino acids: CASSQSDRAQPQHF. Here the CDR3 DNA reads TGCGCCAGCAGTCAATCCGACAGGGCTCAGCCCCAGCATTTT.

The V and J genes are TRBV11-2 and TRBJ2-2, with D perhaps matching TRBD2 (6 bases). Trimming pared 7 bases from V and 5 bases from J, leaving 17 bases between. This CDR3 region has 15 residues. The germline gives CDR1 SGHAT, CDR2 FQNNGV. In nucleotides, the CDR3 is TGTGCCAGCAACACGGGTAGCGGATATACCGGGGAGCTGTTTTTT. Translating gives CASNTGSGYTGELFF. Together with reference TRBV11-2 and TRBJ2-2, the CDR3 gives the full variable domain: EAGVAQSPRYKIIEKRQSVAFWCNPISGHATLYWYQQILGQGPKLLIQFQNNGVVDDSQLPKDRFSAERLKGVDSTLKIQPAKLEDSAVYLCASNTGSGYTGELFFGEGSRLTVL.

The CDR3 DNA follows: TGTGCCAGCAGCCGTAAAGACAGGGCCGAAGCTTTCTTT. Translating it yields CASSRKDRAEAFF. The chain has TRBV28 and TRBJ1-1; 7 bases fit TRBD1. V gave up 6 bases and J gave up 8 bases; unmatched junction bases: 9. The CDR3 contains 13 residues. Per the germline V gene, CDR1 is MDHEN and CDR2 is SYDVKM.

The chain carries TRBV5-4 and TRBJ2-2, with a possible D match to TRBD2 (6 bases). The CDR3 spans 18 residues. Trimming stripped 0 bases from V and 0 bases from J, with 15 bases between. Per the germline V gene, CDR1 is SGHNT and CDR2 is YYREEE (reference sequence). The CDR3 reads CASSLEASERTNTGELFF. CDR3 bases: TGTGCCAGCAGCTTGGAAGCTAGCGAGAGAACGAACACCGGGGAGCTGTTTTTT.

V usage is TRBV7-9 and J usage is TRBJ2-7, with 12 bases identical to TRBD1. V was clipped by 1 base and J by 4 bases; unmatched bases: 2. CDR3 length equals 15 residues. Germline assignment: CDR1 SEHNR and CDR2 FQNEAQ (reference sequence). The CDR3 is CASSLEGQGAYEQYF. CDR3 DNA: TGTGCCAGCAGCTTAGAGGGACAGGGGGCTTACGAGCAGTACTTC.

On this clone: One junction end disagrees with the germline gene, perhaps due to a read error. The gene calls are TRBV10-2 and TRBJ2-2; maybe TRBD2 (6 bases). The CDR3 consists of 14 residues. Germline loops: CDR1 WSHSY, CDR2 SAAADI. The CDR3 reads CARSRLVGTGELFF. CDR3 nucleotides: TGCGCCCGCAGTCGACTAGTAGGAACCGGGGAGCTGTTTTTT.

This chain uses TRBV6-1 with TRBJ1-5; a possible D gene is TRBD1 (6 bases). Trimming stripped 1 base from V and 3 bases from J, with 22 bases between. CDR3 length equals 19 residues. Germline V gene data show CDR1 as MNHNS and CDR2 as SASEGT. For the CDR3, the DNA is TGTGCCAGCAGTGAAGGTCTCGTCACAGGGCTTGGGAACAATCAGCCCCAGCATTTT. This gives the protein CASSEGLVTGLGNNQPQHF.

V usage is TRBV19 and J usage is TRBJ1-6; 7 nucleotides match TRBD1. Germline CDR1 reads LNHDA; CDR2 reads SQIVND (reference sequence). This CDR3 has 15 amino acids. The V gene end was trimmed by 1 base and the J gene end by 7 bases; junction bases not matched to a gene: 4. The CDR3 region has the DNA TGTGCCAGTAGTATAGGAGACAGGGTAAATTCACCCCTCCACTTT. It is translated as CASSIGDRVNSPLHF.